A selection of T cell receptor beta chains follows, all from one sample in a study of T cell clones after liver transplantation. The protocol was immunoSEQ multiplex PCR, while the TCRdb copy is restricted to in-frame clones and leaves out a portion. Found here are some 5,000 clones, about 32% of them singletons; the top ten hold more than 5%. Antigens of these TCRs are unknown. The sequenced sample consisted of CD4+ T cells from cultured PBMCs. The receptor source for this set is a human patient who received a liver transplant. Some T cells may possibly be graft donor cells. The CDR3 runs from the conserved cysteine through the conserved F or W. A D gene is named only where the DNA matches it firmly. For some rows the clone size is stated as once, few or many, or as a class when expanded; others skip it.

d_gene: NA; j_gene: TRBJ1-6; v_gene: TRBV5-6; abundance: NA; CDR3aa: CASSLVGSPLHF; CDR3nt: TGTGCCAGCAGCTTGGTAGGGTCACCCCTCCACTTT
d_gene: TRBD1; j_gene: TRBJ1-2; v_gene: TRBV27; abundance: NA; CDR3aa: CASSSLDRDEYGYTF; CDR3nt: TGTGCCAGCAGTTCATTGGACAGGGACGAATATGGCTACACCTTC
d_gene: TRBD1; j_gene: TRBJ1-5; v_gene: TRBV11-2; abundance: medium-sized; CDR3aa: CASSSTDRSNQPQHF; CDR3nt: TGTGCCAGCAGCTCGACGGACAGGAGCAATCAGCCCCAGCATTTT
d_gene: NA; j_gene: TRBJ2-7; v_gene: TRBV28; abundance: NA; CDR3aa: CASSLAPYEQYF; CDR3nt: TGTGCCAGCAGTTTAGCCCCCTACGAGCAGTACTTC
d_gene: NA; j_gene: TRBJ1-2; v_gene: TRBV18; abundance: medium-sized; CDR3aa: CASSPGSGRGYTF; CDR3nt: TGTGCCAGCTCACCCGGCAGTGGACGGGGCTACACCTTC
d_gene: TRBD2; j_gene: TRBJ2-1; v_gene: TRBV6-1; abundance: once; CDR3aa: CASKKREATYNEQFF; CDR3nt: TGTGCCAGCAAAAAGCGGGAGGCCACCTACAATGAGCAGTTCTTC
d_gene: NA; j_gene: TRBJ1-5; v_gene: TRBV28; abundance: medium-sized; CDR3aa: CASSWDTYSNQPQHF; CDR3nt: TGTGCCAGCAGTTGGGACACTTATAGCAATCAGCCCCAGCATTTT
d_gene: NA; j_gene: TRBJ2-1; v_gene: TRBV6-6; abundance: NA; CDR3aa: CASSYSRVYNEQFF; CDR3nt: TGTGCCAGCAGTTACTCGAGGGTGTACAATGAGCAGTTCTTC
d_gene: NA; j_gene: TRBJ2-1; v_gene: TRBV6-1; abundance: few; CDR3aa: CASNKDRPLGEQFF; CDR3nt: TGTGCCAGCAACAAAGACAGGCCCTTGGGGGAGCAGTTCTTC
d_gene: NA; j_gene: TRBJ2-1; v_gene: TRBV4-1; abundance: NA; CDR3aa: CASSQDKYPPYNEQFF; CDR3nt: TGCGCCAGCAGCCAAGACAAGTACCCCCCCTACAATGAGCAGTTCTTC
d_gene: TRBD2; j_gene: TRBJ2-2; v_gene: TRBV27; abundance: large; CDR3aa: CASSPLAGARELFF; CDR3nt: TGTGCCAGCAGTCCACTAGCGGGAGCTCGGGAGCTGTTTTTT
d_gene: TRBD1; j_gene: TRBJ2-7; v_gene: TRBV2; abundance: NA; CDR3aa: CASSQPDRAPYEQYF; CDR3nt: TGTGCCAGCAGCCAACCGGACAGGGCTCCCTACGAGCAGTACTTC
d_gene: NA; j_gene: TRBJ2-1; v_gene: TRBV7-8; abundance: NA; CDR3aa: CASSLGRRGKPSGNEQFF; CDR3nt: TGTGCCAGCAGCTTAGGTCGACGGGGGAAGCCCTCGGGGAATGAGCAGTTCTTC
d_gene: NA; j_gene: TRBJ2-2; v_gene: TRBV7-6; abundance: medium-sized; CDR3aa: CASSFRGNTGELFF; CDR3nt: TGTGCCAGCAGCTTTAGGGGAAACACCGGGGAGCTGTTTTTT
d_gene: NA; j_gene: TRBJ1-2; v_gene: TRBV7-9; abundance: large; CDR3aa: CASSLGASGSYGYTF; CDR3nt: TGTGCCAGCAGCCTCGGGGCCTCTGGGAGCTATGGCTACACCTTC
d_gene: NA; j_gene: TRBJ2-1; v_gene: TRBV7-9; abundance: few; CDR3aa: CASSLARTKRGQFF; CDR3nt: TGTGCCAGCAGCTTAGCGAGGACCAAAAGGGGGCAGTTCTTC
d_gene: NA; j_gene: TRBJ2-1; v_gene: TRBV7-7; abundance: NA; CDR3aa: CASSLGGFGYEQFF; CDR3nt: TGTGCCAGCAGCTTGGGCGGTTTTGGGTATGAGCAGTTCTTC
d_gene: TRBD1; j_gene: TRBJ2-5; v_gene: TRBV2; abundance: NA; CDR3aa: CASSDRGQGQETQYF; CDR3nt: TGTGCCAGCAGTGACCGCGGACAGGGACAAGAGACCCAGTACTTC
d_gene: NA; j_gene: TRBJ1-3; v_gene: TRBV28; abundance: NA; CDR3aa: CASSLIQVPGNTIYF; CDR3nt: TGTGCCAGCAGTTTAATACAGGTGCCTGGAAACACCATATATTTT
d_gene: TRBD2; j_gene: TRBJ2-5; v_gene: TRBV11-2; abundance: NA; CDR3aa: CASSKGLAGTETQYF; CDR3nt: TGTGCCAGCAGCAAGGGACTAGCGGGAACAGAGACCCAGTACTTC
d_gene: NA; j_gene: TRBJ2-7; v_gene: TRBV7-2; abundance: once; CDR3aa: CASSPSPYEQYF; CDR3nt: TGTGCCAGCAGCCCTAGTCCCTACGAGCAGTACTTC
d_gene: NA; j_gene: TRBJ1-2; v_gene: TRBV19; abundance: NA; CDR3aa: CASSMLGGAGYGYTF; CDR3nt: TGTGCCAGTAGTATGTTGGGGGGCGCGGGCTATGGCTACACCTTC
d_gene: TRBD1; j_gene: TRBJ1-5; v_gene: TRBV28; abundance: medium-sized; CDR3aa: CASSFGGTAQYSNQPQHF; CDR3nt: TGTGCCAGCAGTTTTGGAGGGACAGCACAGTATAGCAATCAGCCCCAGCATTTT
d_gene: TRBD1; j_gene: TRBJ1-6; v_gene: TRBV18; abundance: NA; CDR3aa: CASSPEGQGSPLHF; CDR3nt: TGTGCCAGCTCACCGGAGGGACAGGGGTCACCCCTCCACTTT
d_gene: TRBD2; j_gene: TRBJ2-3; v_gene: TRBV11-2; abundance: NA; CDR3aa: CASRVLTSGRIPSTDTQYF; CDR3nt: TGTGCCAGCAGGGTGCTCACTAGCGGGAGAATCCCTAGCACAGATACGCAGTATTTT